This TCR beta chain was documented in a study of blood T cells in healthy people across ages. Findings and caveats of the study: Unsorted PBMC material precluded a definitive naive versus antigen-experienced comparison.

The second PCR ran about 6 to 11 cycles with a sample-barcoded 5' primer and J-beta primers. With 12 random nucleotides, a template-switch adaptor tagged each individual cDNA molecule. Every sample gave at least 3 million paired-end reads containing CDR3. TCRdb called the 5' RACE reads again in MiXCR, with one record for every CDR3 protein. This sample has 700,000 or so distinct CDR3 sequences, with 22% found just once. The CDR3 sequence is 14 residues long. CDR1 and CDR2 from the germline V gene are SGHDT and YYEEEE. V lost 1 base and J lost 7, with 12 bases in between. On this clonotype: No antigen is known for it.

The gene calls are TRBV5-6 and TRBJ1-5, with TRBD1 as a possible D gene (5 bases). Sequencing used blood. This TCR was recovered from a man in his sixties or seventies in good health. CDR3 loop: CASSLQGVSQPQHF. The DNA of the CDR3 is TGTGCCAGCAGCTTGCAGGGCGTTAGCCAGCCCCAGCATTTT.